This entry lists 25 T cell receptor beta chains sequenced from one sample in a study of T cells in tuberculosis (dated by TCRdb to 2017 to 2018). The library was generated by the immunoSEQ multiplex PCR assay. Drawn from immuneACCESS, this table holds only the in-frame rearrangements with V and J called that TCRdb kept. Clones are partly lost; checked studies trace under half to an unresolved V gene and leave the rest unexplained. The sample table contains more than 30,000 clones; only one count was recorded for more than 75% of them. Of the sample, about 5% falls within the top ten clones. The meaning of the sample's time point label: new active TB diagnosis, blood taken before or within 7 days of starting treatment. Here the sequenced sample was PBMCs, taken at tuberculosis diagnosis. These receptors were taken from an adult with tuberculosis.

This chain connects TRBV29-1 to TRBJ1-2, with TRBD1 as a possible D gene (6 bases). V lost 3 bases, J lost 3 bases, and 17 bases lay in between. CDR1 and CDR2 (germline): SQVTM, ANQGSEA. The CDR3 spans 15 residues. The CDR3 is CSVEDGQGLDYGYTF. CDR3 sequence (DNA): TGCAGCGTTGAGGACGGGCAGGGGTTAGACTATGGCTACACCTTC.

The CDR3 region is CASSHRGRGDNEQFF. CDR3 in DNA: TGTGCCAGCAGTCACAGGGGTAGAGGGGACAATGAGCAGTTCTTC. The chain links TRBV28 to TRBJ2-1, with 7 bases that match TRBD1. This CDR3 has 15 amino acids. The germline V gene has CDR1 MDHEN and CDR2 SYDVKM. V lost 5 bases to trimming and J lost 5 bases; unmatched junction nucleotides: 9. The full variable domain, completed using reference TRBV28 and TRBJ2-1, is DVKVTQSSRYLVKRTGEKVFLECVQDMDHENMFWYRQDPGLGLRLIYFSYDVKMKEKGDIPEGYSVSREKKERFSLILESASTNQTSMYLCASSHRGRGDNEQFFGPGTRLTVL.

This chain uses TRBV6-1 with TRBJ1-1; D is unclear. The V end lost 6 bases, the J end lost 0 bases, and 11 bases lay between the germline ends. Germline CDR1 reads MNHNS; CDR2 reads SASEGT. CDR3 length: 14 residues. CDR3 loop: CASRSAELNTEAFF. Here the CDR3 DNA reads TGTGCCAGCAGGTCCGCCGAGTTGAACACTGAAGCTTTCTTT.

This chain connects TRBV7-6 to TRBJ1-4; 7 nucleotides align to TRBD1. The CDR3 consists of 15 residues. From germline, CDR1 is SGHVS and CDR2 FNYEAQ. V lost 1 base, J lost 5 bases, and 4 bases stayed unmatched. The CDR3 region has the DNA TGTGCCAGCAGCTTAGAGACAGGGTTCAATGAAAAACTGTTTTTT. It is translated as CASSLETGFNEKLFF.

This chain links TRBV5-1 with TRBJ2-1; D remains unclear. From germline, CDR1 is SGHRS and CDR2 YFSETQ. The CDR3 loop spans 12 amino acids. V was cut by 0 bases and J by 8 bases, with 6 bases left in between. CDR3 residues: CASSLGLDEQFF. CDR3 DNA sequence: TGCGCCAGCAGCTTGGGGCTCGATGAGCAGTTCTTC.

A few counts support this clone. The gene calls are TRBV4-1 and TRBJ2-1, with D perhaps matching TRBD1 (5 bases). There are 15 residues in the CDR3. CDR1 MGHRA and CDR2 YSYEKL come from the germline V gene. V lost 1 base and J 2 bases, leaving 9 bases between the germline ends. The CDR3 DNA reads as TGCGCCAGCAGCCAAGGCGCGACAGCCTACAATGAGCAGTTCTTC. This gives the protein CASSQGATAYNEQFF.

The chain uses TRBV28 and TRBJ2-7; D is unclear. Looked up from germline, CDR1 is MDHEN and CDR2 is SYDVKM. V lost 2 bases and J lost 3, with 11 bases in between. The CDR3 consists of 14 residues. The CDR3 loop is CASSLNPRYYEQYF. CDR3 nucleotides: TGTGCCAGCAGTTTAAACCCCAGATACTACGAGCAGTACTTC.

This clone was seen just once. The chain couples TRBV6-6 to TRBJ2-3, with a possible D match to TRBD2 (6 bases). Germline V gene lookup returns CDR1 MNHNY and CDR2 SVGAGI (reference sequence). The CDR3 spans 11 residues. The V end lost 5 bases, the J end lost 10 bases, and 10 bases lay between the germline ends. CDR3 region: CASSTGTAQYF. The CDR3 DNA is TGTGCCAGCAGTACTGGGACTGCGCAGTATTTT.

The gene calls are TRBV12-5 and TRBJ2-6, with a weak D call TRBD1 (5 bases). Germline V gene data show CDR1 as LGHNT and CDR2 as FRNRAP. Trimming left V 3 bases short and J 0 bases short, with 9 bases between. This CDR3 is built from 16 residues. The CDR3 spells CASGFTTASGANVLTF. CDR3 coding DNA: TGTGCTAGTGGTTTTACGACAGCCTCTGGGGCCAACGTCCTGACTTTC.

This sequence joins TRBV5-1 and TRBJ2-7, with a possible D match to TRBD1 (6 bases). The CDR3 length is 13 residues. The germline V and J ends were trimmed by 6 bases and 4 bases, with 14 bases remaining between them. The germline V gene encodes CDR1 SGHRS and CDR2 YFSETQ. DNA for the CDR3: TGCGCCAGCAAGCCGGGACACCGGTACGAGCAGTACTTC. This sequence encodes CASKPGHRYEQYF.

The chain joins TRBV30 to TRBJ1-6, with TRBD1 matching 9 bases. CDR3 length: 13 residues. V lost 5 bases, J lost 7 bases, and 3 bases stayed unmatched. In germline, CDR1 is GTSNPN, CDR2 SVGIG (reference sequence). The CDR3 DNA reads as TGTGCCTGGGGGACAGGGCTAAATTCACCCCTCCACTTT. Translated: CAWGTGLNSPLHF.

This chain links TRBV18 with TRBJ2-7, with 8 bases fitting TRBD1. The CDR3 is made up of 15 amino acids. The trim removed 5 bases at V and 4 bases at J, leaving 10 bases unmatched. CDR1 is KGHSH, CDR2 LQKENI, per germline. The CDR3 loop is CASSSPRQGIYEQYF. CDR3 DNA: TGTGCCAGCTCATCCCCTAGACAGGGGATATACGAGCAGTACTTC.

This chain uses TRBV20-1 with TRBJ1-1, with D maybe TRBD1 (5 bases). The length of the CDR3 is 11 residues. The germline V gene encodes CDR1 DFQATT and CDR2 SNEGSKA (reference sequence). V dropped 8 bases and J dropped 5 bases, with 12 bases sitting between them. CDR3 nucleotide sequence: TGCAGTACCGGGGGAGGGACTGAAGCTTTCTTT. This gives the protein CSTGGGTEAFF.

The chain combines TRBV7-8 with TRBJ2-7; a weak D match, TRBD1 (6 bases). In germline, CDR1 is SGHVS, CDR2 FQNEAQ. The CDR3 extends over 14 amino acids. V lost 1 base and J lost 9, with 16 bases in between. The chain's CDR3 is CASSLDRVPHGQYF. CDR3 DNA sequence: TGTGCCAGCAGCTTAGACAGGGTACCCCACGGGCAGTACTTC. The full variable domain, in which reference TRBV7-8 and TRBJ2-7 provide the parts outside the CDR3, is GAGVSQSPRYKVAKRGQDVALRCDPISGHVSLFWYQQALGQGPEFLTYFQNEAQLDKSGLPSDRFFAERPEGSVSTLKIQRTQQEDSAVYLCASSLDRVPHGQYFGPGTRLTVT.

The rearrangement uses TRBV10-3 and TRBJ2-7, with 8 positions matching TRBD2. Per germline, CDR1 ENHRY and CDR2 SYGVKD. V shed 2 bases, J shed 6 bases, and the junction held 3 bases outside the gene matches. This CDR3 is built from 13 residues. The CDR3, as DNA: TGTGCCATCAGTGAGATCGCGGGAGGCGAGCAGTACTTC. Translating gives CAISEIAGGEQYF.

This chain connects TRBV28 to TRBJ1-5, with D uncertain. Germline values: CDR1 MDHEN, CDR2 SYDVKM. The V end was cut by 1 base, the J end by 9 bases, with 7 bases between. This CDR3 has 12 amino acids. CDR3 nucleotide sequence: TGTGCCAGCAGTTTATCACATGGGCCCCAGCATTTT. It specifies CASSLSHGPQHF. The full variable domain, its missing parts supplied by reference TRBV28 and TRBJ1-5, is DVKVTQSSRYLVKRTGEKVFLECVQDMDHENMFWYRQDPGLGLRLIYFSYDVKMKEKGDIPEGYSVSREKKERFSLILESASTNQTSMYLCASSLSHGPQHFGDGTRLSIL.

The chain has TRBV7-3 and TRBJ2-1, with D hard to call. The V gene lost 4 bases and the J gene lost 10 bases, with 14 bases spanning the gap. The CDR3 is 13 amino acids. Germline CDR1 is SGHTA and CDR2 is FQGTGA. CDR3 DNA sequence: TGTGCCAGCAGCTCCCAGGCGAAGACCGAGCAGTTCTTC. Translation: CASSSQAKTEQFF.

The J gene is TRBJ1-2, the V gene TRBV14; no firm D call. The CDR3 runs to 14 residues. The V and J ends lost 1 base and 8 bases respectively, with 14 bases between them. In germline, CDR1 is SGHDN, CDR2 FVKESK. Here the CDR3 DNA reads TGTGCCAGCAGCCAAGCCAGGTCGGTCAGGGGCTACACCTTC. Protein: CASSQARSVRGYTF.

The chain is built from TRBV6-5 and TRBJ1-1; unclear D gene. This CDR3 contains 14 residues. CDR1 and CDR2 from the germline V gene are MNHEY and SVGAGI. Trimming cost V 6 bases and J 6 bases, with 17 bases left between them. CDR3 nucleotides: TGTGCCAGCAGGAGCGACCGCCTAAGTCCTGAAGCTTTCTTT. Translating it yields CASRSDRLSPEAFF.

This sequence joins TRBV28 and TRBJ1-5; 7 nucleotides match TRBD1. V lost 6 bases and J lost 6; bases outside the gene matches: 8. There are 14 residues in the CDR3. The germline CDR1 and CDR2 sequences are MDHEN and SYDVKM. The CDR3: CASSRTGWGQPQHF. The CDR3 nucleotides read TGTGCCAGCAGCCGGACAGGTTGGGGTCAGCCCCAGCATTTT.

This clone occurred once. This chain connects TRBV19 to TRBJ2-3, with 9 bases matching TRBD2. Trimming cost V 3 bases and J 7 bases; bases outside gene matches: 17. Per germline, CDR1 LNHDA and CDR2 SQIVND (reference sequence). The CDR3 length is 18 residues. The CDR3 DNA is TGTGCCAGTAGTATGCGGCGCGGGGAGGGACTAGCATCATATACGCAGTATTTT. Protein sequence: CASSMRRGEGLASYTQYF.

The V call is TRBV25-1, the J call TRBJ2-3, with D uncertain. The V end was cut by 5 bases, the J end by 0 bases, with 9 bases between. CDR3 length: 14 amino acids. Germline V gene data show CDR1 as MGHDK and CDR2 as SYGVNS. The CDR3 region is CASSLGRSTDTQYF. The CDR3 DNA reads TGTGCCAGCAGTTTAGGCAGGAGCACAGATACGCAGTATTTT.

CDR3 sequence (DNA): TGTGCCAGCAGCGTAGATTCGGCGAGAGAGGTGGAGACCCAGTACTTC. It encodes CASSVDSAREVETQYF. The chain carries TRBV9 and TRBJ2-5; no firm D call. This CDR3 region has 16 residues. Germline V gives CDR1 SGDLS, CDR2 YYNGEE. The V end was cut by 0 bases, the J end by 5 bases, with 17 bases between.

This clone was detected only once. The chain combines TRBV6-1 with TRBJ1-2; 7 bases align to TRBD1. The CDR3 consists of 15 residues. Unmatched junction bases numbered 7, after V lost 6 bases and J lost 0 bases. In germline, CDR1 is MNHNS, CDR2 SASEGT. The CDR3 bases are TGTGCCAGCAGGGGACAGAGAACAACTAACTATGGCTACACCTTC. Protein product: CASRGQRTTNYGYTF.

The chain has TRBV28 and TRBJ2-7; 7 nucleotides agree with TRBD1. The ends lost 2 bases at V and 2 bases at J; junction bases unmatched: 9. This CDR3 region has 16 residues. Germline CDR1 reads MDHEN; CDR2 reads SYDVKM. CDR3 region: CASSLGRGTRAYEQYF. CDR3 DNA sequence: TGTGCCAGCAGTTTAGGCAGGGGGACACGCGCCTACGAGCAGTACTTC.